This T cell receptor (beta chain) was retrieved from a study of shared clonotypes between healthy human individuals. Remarks on this clone: A far larger clone differs by one base, so this is likely a read error.

Assay execution took place at the deep level. The sequenced material, unsorted PBMC DNA, was run on ten immunoSEQ deep assay plates. Authors' processing steps: Filtering differed because ImmunoSEQ produced junction-only sequences that carried no quality scores. TCRdb keeps only in-frame clones here, not all; method: immunoSEQ multiplex PCR. V, J and clone size derive from that table, while D and trimming were established from the DNA sequence. The table records about 520,000 clones, approximately 78% of them present only once. Each of the donors was a healthy adult who was HIV-negative and had not had a recent acute infection or vaccination. This receptor was obtained from a woman aged 35 to 49 in good health. Some clones in this sample may be carry-over from other donors' samples. Sequences were obtained from PBMCs.

The CDR3 reads CASSLSRLAAISYEQYF. The CDR3 region has the DNA TGTGCCAGCAGCCTATCCAGACTAGCGGCTATCTCCTACGAGCAGTACTTC. This chain connects TRBV7-8 to TRBJ2-7; TRBD2 matches 9 bases. After removal of 5 bases from V and 0 bases from J, the junction contained 11 bases not matched to a gene. The CDR3 is 17 residues long. Germline-derived CDR1 and CDR2 are SGHVS and FQNEAQ.